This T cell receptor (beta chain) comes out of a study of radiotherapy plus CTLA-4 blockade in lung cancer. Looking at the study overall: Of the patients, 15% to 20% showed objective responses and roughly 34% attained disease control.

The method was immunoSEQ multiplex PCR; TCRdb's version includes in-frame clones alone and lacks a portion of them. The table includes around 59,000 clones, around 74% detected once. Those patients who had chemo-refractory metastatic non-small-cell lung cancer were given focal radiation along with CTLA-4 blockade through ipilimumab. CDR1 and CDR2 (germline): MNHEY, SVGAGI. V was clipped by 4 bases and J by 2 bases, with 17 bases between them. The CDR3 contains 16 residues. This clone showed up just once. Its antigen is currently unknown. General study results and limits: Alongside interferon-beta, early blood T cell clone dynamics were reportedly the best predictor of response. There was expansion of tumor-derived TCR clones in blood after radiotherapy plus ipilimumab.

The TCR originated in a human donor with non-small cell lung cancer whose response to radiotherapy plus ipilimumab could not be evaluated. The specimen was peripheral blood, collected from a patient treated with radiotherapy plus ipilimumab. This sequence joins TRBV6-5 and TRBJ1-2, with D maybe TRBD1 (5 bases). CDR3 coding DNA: TGTGCCAGCAGTTTCATCCCGGGGGTCTTGAACTATGGCTACACCTTC. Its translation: CASSFIPGVLNYGYTF.